This TCR beta chain was documented in a study of blood T cell repertoires in COVID-19. Study-wide background: The United States, Italy and Spain provided the acute and convalescent COVID-19 samples. PBMCs, B-cell-depleted T cells, or T cells provided the cDNA or gDNA that made up the material.

Original handling: Estimation of nucleated cell counts relied on the amplification of reference gene primers. Only in-frame clones appear in the TCRdb table, and some are missing; sequencing was by immunoSEQ multiplex PCR. V and J calls and clone size come straight from that table; D and trimming were deduced from the DNA. The sample lists about 170,000 clones, approximately 91% occurring once. Seattle patient enrollment occurred during active infection, with longitudinal follow-up thereafter. CDR3 length: 16 amino acids. Germline trimming cut 2 bases from V and 1 base from J; bases unmatched to any gene: 3. Germline CDR1 SGHVS, CDR2 FQNEAQ.

The clonotype was recovered from a man younger than 35 with COVID-19, enrolled during active disease. The chain has TRBV7-8 and TRBJ2-1; 9 positions match TRBD2. Source material: peripheral blood. This CDR3 is CASSLRAGGSYNEQFF. In DNA form, the CDR3 reads TGTGCCAGCAGCTTAAGGGCGGGAGGGTCCTACAATGAGCAGTTCTTC.